This TCR beta chain stems from a study of cytomegalovirus exposure and HLA in healthy donors. Points from the study as a whole: The later analysis indicated that the majority of CMV-associated TCR beta chains appeared HLA-restricted. A highly shared variant cluster was judged a likely technical artifact. Cytomegalovirus association was listed for about 180 TCR beta chains. When analyzed later, a missense DCLRE1C variant was found to be linked to TCR beta V- and J-gene trimming.

The CDR3 covers 16 residues. J lost 4 bases, V lost 0 bases, and 9 bases had no gene match. The germline gives CDR1 SGHKS, CDR2 YYEKEE (reference sequence). Concerning this clone: Its specificity is not known.

The PCR contained 60 Vbeta and 13 Jbeta primers. The data were produced by immunoSEQ multiplex PCR, yet TCRdb's version contains in-frame clones alone and is incomplete. This sample yields about 86,000 clones, of which around 79% are seen a single time; 14% to 15% belongs to the top ten. This clonotype was sampled from a woman aged 40 to 50 in good health and CMV-seropositive. The chain carries TRBV5-5 and TRBJ1-1, with 7 bases identical to TRBD1. Sequencing used PBMCs. CDR3 residues: CASSLAYSTGTTEAFF. Here the CDR3 DNA reads TGTGCCAGCAGCTTGGCCTACTCGACAGGGACCACTGAAGCTTTCTTT.